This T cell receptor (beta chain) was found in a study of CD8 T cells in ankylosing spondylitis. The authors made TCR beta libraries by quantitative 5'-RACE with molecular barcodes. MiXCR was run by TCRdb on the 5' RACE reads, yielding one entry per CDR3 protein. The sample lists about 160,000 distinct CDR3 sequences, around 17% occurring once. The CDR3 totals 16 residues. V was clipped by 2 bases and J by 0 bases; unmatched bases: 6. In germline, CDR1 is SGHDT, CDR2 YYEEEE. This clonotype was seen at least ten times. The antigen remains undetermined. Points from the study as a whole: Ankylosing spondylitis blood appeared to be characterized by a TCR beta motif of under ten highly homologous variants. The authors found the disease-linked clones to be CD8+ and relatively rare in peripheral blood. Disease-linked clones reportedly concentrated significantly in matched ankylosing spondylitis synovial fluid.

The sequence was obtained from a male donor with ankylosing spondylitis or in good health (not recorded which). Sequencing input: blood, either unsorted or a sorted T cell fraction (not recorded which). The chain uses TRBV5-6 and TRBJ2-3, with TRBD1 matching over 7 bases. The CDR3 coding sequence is TGTGCCAGCAGCTTAGGGGGACAGACTAGCACAGATACGCAGTATTTT. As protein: CASSLGGQTSTDTQYF.